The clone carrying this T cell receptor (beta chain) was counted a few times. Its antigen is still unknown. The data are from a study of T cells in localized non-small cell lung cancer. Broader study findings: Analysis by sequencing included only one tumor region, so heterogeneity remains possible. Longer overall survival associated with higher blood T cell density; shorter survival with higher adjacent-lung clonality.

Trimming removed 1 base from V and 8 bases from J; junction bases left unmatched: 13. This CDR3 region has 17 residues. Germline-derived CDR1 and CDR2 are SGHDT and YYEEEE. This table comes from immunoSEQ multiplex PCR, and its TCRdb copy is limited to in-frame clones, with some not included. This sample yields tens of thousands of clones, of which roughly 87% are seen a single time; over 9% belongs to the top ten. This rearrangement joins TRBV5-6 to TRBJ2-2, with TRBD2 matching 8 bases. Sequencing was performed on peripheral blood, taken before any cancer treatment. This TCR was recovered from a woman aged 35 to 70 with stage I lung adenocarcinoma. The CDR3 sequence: CASSLTLWTSSLGELFF. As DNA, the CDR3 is TGTGCCAGCAGCTTGACACTCTGGACTAGCAGCCTGGGGGAGCTGTTTTTT.